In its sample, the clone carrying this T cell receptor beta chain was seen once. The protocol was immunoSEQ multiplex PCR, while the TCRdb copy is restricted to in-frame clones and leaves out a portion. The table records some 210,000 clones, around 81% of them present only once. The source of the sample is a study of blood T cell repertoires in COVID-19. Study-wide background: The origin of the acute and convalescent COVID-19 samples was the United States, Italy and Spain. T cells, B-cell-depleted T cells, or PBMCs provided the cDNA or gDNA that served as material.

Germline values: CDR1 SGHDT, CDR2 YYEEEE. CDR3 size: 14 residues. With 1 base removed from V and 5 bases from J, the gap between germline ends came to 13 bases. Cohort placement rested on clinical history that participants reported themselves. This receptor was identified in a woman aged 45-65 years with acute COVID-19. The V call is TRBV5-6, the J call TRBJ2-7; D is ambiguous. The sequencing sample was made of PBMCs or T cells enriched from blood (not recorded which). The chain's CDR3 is CASSLRILTHEQYF. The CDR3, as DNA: TGTGCCAGCAGCTTGCGCATACTCACCCACGAGCAGTACTTC.